Below, 27 T cell receptor beta chains from the same sample are listed, as sequenced in a study of T-cell memory formation after mild COVID-19. TCRdb passed the 5' RACE reads through MiXCR, listing each CDR3 protein once. The sample comprises about 200,000 distinct CDR3 sequences, about 9.2% of which are singletons, and 3% to 4% rests with the top ten. The sequenced sample consisted of PBMCs or a T cell subset sorted from them (not recorded which). The receptors derive from a man aged 18 to 30 who had mild COVID-19 (a few samples of this study predate the infection). Cell type and time point are not known.

This clonotype was counted many times. This chain connects TRBV4-1 to TRBJ2-7, with TRBD1 identical over 8 bases. The CDR3 contains 17 residues. V was pared by 4 bases and J by 4 bases, with 15 bases of the junction left unmatched. CDR1 is MGHRA, CDR2 YSYEKL, per germline. CDR3 nucleotides: TGCGCCAGCAGCCGAACCCTCCCGACAGGGGAGCCTTACGAGCAGTACTTC. Protein product: CASSRTLPTGEPYEQYF.

This clonotype was picked up many times. The chain combines TRBV18 with TRBJ2-7; D is unclear. The CDR3 loop spans 11 amino acids. Germline CDR1 and CDR2: KGHSH and LQKENI. Trimming pared 5 bases from V and 2 bases from J, leaving 4 bases between. The CDR3 DNA reads TGTGCCAGCTCAGGAGCCTACGAGCAGTACGTC. Its protein is CASSGAYEQYV.

V is TRBV28 and J is TRBJ1-1, with D perhaps matching TRBD1 (5 bases). The ends were cut back, 7 bases at V and 8 bases at J, with 17 bases in the middle. The CDR3 covers 13 residues. Germline V gene data show CDR1 as MDHEN and CDR2 as SYDVKM. The DNA of the CDR3 is TGTGCCAGCAATGGGGCAGGCGCTATGGAAGCTTTCTTT. This encodes CASNGAGAMEAFF.

This clonotype turned up a few times. The CDR3 sequence is CSARSMTGSQPQHF. CDR3 in DNA: TGCAGTGCTAGAAGTATGACAGGGAGTCAGCCCCAGCATTTT. The chain combines TRBV20-1 with TRBJ1-5; 7 bases match TRBD1. V lost 2 bases and J lost 6; bases outside the gene matches: 7. Germline assignment: CDR1 DFQATT and CDR2 SNEGSKA (reference sequence). The CDR3 contains 14 residues.

The DNA of the CDR3 is TGTGCCAGCAGTTTAAACGATAATGAAAAACTGTTTTTT. Protein: CASSLNDNEKLFF. This sequence joins TRBV12-3 or TRBV12-4 and TRBJ1-4; D call uncertain. V dropped 2 bases and J dropped 4 bases, with 5 bases sitting between them. The CDR3 contains 13 residues.

The chain has TRBV24-1 and TRBJ2-3; possible D gene TRBD1, 6 bases. V lost 2 bases, J lost 1 base, and 15 bases lay in between. There are 17 residues in the CDR3. CDR1 is KGHDR, CDR2 SFDVKD, per germline. The CDR3 protein is CATSDYLQGVGTDTQYF. The CDR3 nucleotides read TGTGCCACCAGTGATTACCTACAGGGAGTTGGCACAGATACGCAGTATTTT.

The table lists this clonotype with many counts. The V call is TRBV5-1, the J call TRBJ2-3, with D hard to call. The V end lost 4 bases, the J end lost 2 bases, and 17 bases lay between the germline ends. This CDR3 is 16 amino acids long. Germline V lookup: CDR1 SGHRS, CDR2 YFSETQ. CDR3 sequence: CASSPRYGNPTDTQYF. The CDR3 DNA reads TGCGCCAGCAGCCCCCGCTACGGAAACCCCACAGATACGCAGTATTTT. Variable domain in full (rest from reference TRBV5-1 and TRBJ2-3): KAGVTQTPRYLIKTRGQQVTLSCSPISGHRSVSWYQQTPGQGLQFLFEYFSETQRNKGNFPGRFSGRQFSNSRSEMNVSTLELGDSALYLCASSPRYGNPTDTQYFGPGTRLTVL.

The rearrangement joins TRBV27 to TRBJ2-5; D is perhaps TRBD1 or TRBD2 (5 bases each). The CDR3 spans 16 residues. The germline CDR1 and CDR2 sequences are MNHEY and SMNVEV (reference sequence). V was clipped by 3 bases and J by 2 bases, with 16 bases between them. In nucleotides, the CDR3 is TGTGCCAGCAGTTTTGCTCCTGTGGGACCGCAAGAGACCCAGTACTTC. Translation: CASSFAPVGPQETQYF.

The rearrangement links TRBV2 to TRBJ2-3; either TRBD1 or TRBD2 may fit D (6 bases each). V lost 6 bases, J lost 0 bases, and 16 bases lay in between. CDR1 SNHLY and CDR2 FYNNEI come from the germline V gene. The CDR3 runs 16 residues. The CDR3 nucleotides are TGTGCCAGCAGCTCTCAGCCGGGGGCTAGCACAGATACGCAGTATTTT. This sequence encodes CASSSQPGASTDTQYF.

The rearrangement links TRBV18 to TRBJ2-2, with no clear D. The ends were cut back, 3 bases at V and 1 base at J, with 9 bases in the middle. The CDR3 has 15 residues. From germline, CDR1 is KGHSH and CDR2 LQKENI. The CDR3 DNA follows: TGTGCCAGCTCACCGGCACACCAGAACACCGGGGAGCTGTTTTTT. Translation gives CASSPAHQNTGELFF. The full variable domain, rest sourced from reference TRBV18 and TRBJ2-2, is NAGVMQNPRHLVRRRGQEARLRCSPMKGHSHVYWYRQLPEEGLKFMVYLQKENIIDESGMPKERFSAEFPKEGPSILRIQQVVRGDSAAYFCASSPAHQNTGELFFGEGSRLTVL.

The sample holds a few counts of this clonotype. The chain links TRBV4-2 to TRBJ1-2, with D possibly being TRBD1 (5 bases). Germline V gene sequence: CDR1 LGHNA, CDR2 YNFKEQ. V lost 1 base and J lost 8, with 14 bases in between. The CDR3 has 14 amino acids. The chain's CDR3 is CASSQVGTYGGYTF. Here the CDR3 DNA reads TGTGCCAGCAGCCAAGTTGGGACCTACGGGGGCTACACCTTC.

This chain joins TRBV7-3 and TRBJ2-7; 8 bases fit TRBD1. V gave up 5 bases and J gave up 4 bases; unmatched junction bases: 7. This CDR3 is built from 14 residues. Germline lookup yields CDR1 SGHTA and CDR2 FQGTGA. The CDR3 reads CASSAGTGPYEQYF. CDR3 sequence (DNA): TGTGCCAGCAGCGCAGGGACAGGCCCGTACGAGCAGTACTTC.

A few counts support this clonotype. The chain links TRBV12-3 or TRBV12-4 to TRBJ1-6; D gene ambiguous. V lost 6 bases and J 7 bases, leaving 16 bases between the germline ends. The CDR3 extends over 15 amino acids. CDR3 in amino acids: CASSLRRKGNSPLHF. CDR3 DNA: TGTGCCAGCAGCCTACGCCGAAAAGGAAATTCACCCCTCCACTTT.

The sample holds a few counts of this clonotype. The chain is built from TRBV9 and TRBJ1-1, with unresolved D. The ends were cut back, 2 bases at V and 5 bases at J, with 10 bases in the middle. Germline CDR1 is SGDLS and CDR2 is YYNGEE. This CDR3 is 13 amino acids long. For the CDR3, the DNA is TGTGCCAGCAGCGTGGGTGGGTATACTGAAGCTTTCTTT. Its translation is CASSVGGYTEAFF.

This clonotype was observed a few times. The rearrangement uses TRBV5-1 and TRBJ1-1; D is possibly TRBD1 (5 bases). V was clipped by 2 bases and J by 3 bases, with 11 bases between them. Looked up from germline, CDR1 is SGHRS and CDR2 is YFSETQ. The CDR3 totals 14 residues. CDR3 region: CASSFIGADTEAFF. The CDR3 region has the DNA TGCGCCAGCAGCTTCATAGGGGCGGACACTGAAGCTTTCTTT.

The sample holds a few counts of this clonotype. The rearrangement uses TRBV18 and TRBJ2-7, with 9 nucleotides matching TRBD1. The ends lost 5 bases at V and 5 bases at J; junction bases unmatched: 4. Germline V CDR1 and CDR2: KGHSH, LQKENI. The CDR3 spans 13 residues. The CDR3 DNA is TGTGCCAGCTCAGAGGGACAGGGAAACGAGCAGTACGTC. It codes for CASSEGQGNEQYV.

The chain employs TRBV29-1 and TRBJ1-1; D not resolved. The CDR3 runs to 11 residues. Trimming left V 4 bases short and J 4 bases short, with 7 bases between. Germline CDR1 is SQVTM and CDR2 is ANQGSEA. CDR3 sequence: CSVAVSTEAFF. The CDR3 DNA reads as TGCAGCGTTGCTGTGAGCACTGAAGCTTTCTTT.

This clonotype was counted only a few times. V usage is TRBV7-9 and J usage is TRBJ1-5; D not resolved. Looked up from germline, CDR1 is SEHNR and CDR2 is FQNEAQ (reference sequence). The V and J ends lost 1 base and 4 bases respectively, with 11 bases between them. The CDR3 is 15 residues long. The CDR3 region is CASSLDLGGNQPQHF. The CDR3 nucleotides are TGTGCCAGCAGCTTAGATCTTGGTGGGAATCAGCCCCAGCATTTT.

J is TRBJ2-2 and V is TRBV5-1; D assignment may be TRBD1 or TRBD2 (5 bases each). V gave up 0 bases and J gave up 11 bases, with 17 bases separating them. The germline V gene has CDR1 SGHRS and CDR2 YFSETQ. CDR3 length equals 15 residues. The CDR3 is CASSLAGHTPGELFF. Here the CDR3 DNA reads TGCGCCAGCAGCTTGGCCGGACATACACCGGGAGAGCTGTTTTTT.

The V and J genes are TRBV5-1 and TRBJ1-1, with D hard to call. CDR1 and CDR2 (germline): SGHRS, YFSETQ. The CDR3 totals 15 residues. V gave up 0 bases and J gave up 6 bases, with 15 bases separating them. CDR3 sequence (DNA): TGCGCCAGCAGCTTGGGGGATCGGGTTAGCGCTGAAGCTTTCTTT. Translated, it gives CASSLGDRVSAEAFF.

V is TRBV29-1 and J is TRBJ1-1; weak D call: TRBD1 (6 bases). The CDR3 covers 13 residues. Between the trimmed V and J ends, which lost 4 bases and 2 bases, there was a span of 11 bases. Germline V lookup: CDR1 SQVTM, CDR2 ANQGSEA. Here the CDR3 DNA reads TGCAGCGTTGTGAGGGGGTCTAACACTGAAGCTTTCTTT. Residues: CSVVRGSNTEAFF. The full variable domain, its missing parts supplied by reference TRBV29-1 and TRBJ1-1, is SAVISQKPSRDICQRGTSLTIQCQVDSQVTMMFWYRQQPGQSLTLIATANQGSEATYESGFVIDKFPISRPNLTFSTLTVSNMSPEDSSIYLCSVVRGSNTEAFFGQGTRLTVV.

This clonotype was seen more than once but under ten times. The chain recombines TRBV5-1 with TRBJ2-5; no reliable D call. V was pared by 3 bases and J by 5 bases, with 11 bases between. This CDR3 is built from 13 residues. CDR1 and CDR2 from the germline V gene are SGHRS and YFSETQ. CDR3 protein: CASSSGRWETQYF. The DNA of the CDR3 is TGCGCCAGCAGCTCAGGCCGCTGGGAGACCCAGTACTTC.

This clonotype has just a few counts. The V call is TRBV6-5, the J call TRBJ1-6; 7 nucleotides align to TRBD1. CDR1 MNHEY and CDR2 SVGAGI come from the germline V gene. This CDR3 has 16 residues. V was clipped by 9 bases and J by 4 bases; unmatched bases: 12. CDR3: CASLRDRGHYNSPLHF. CDR3 bases: TGTGCCAGTCTGAGGGACAGAGGGCATTATAATTCACCCCTCCACTTT.

This clonotype was observed at least ten times. The chain is built from TRBV2 and TRBJ2-3, with TRBD2 as a possible D gene (6 bases). Germline loops: CDR1 SNHLY, CDR2 FYNNEI. The CDR3 has 15 residues. Trimming took 7 bases from V and 4 from J, leaving 18 bases between them. The DNA of the CDR3 is TGTGCCAGCACTACGCTGGCTAGCGTGGCAGATACGCAGTATTTT. Its protein is CASTTLASVADTQYF.

The chain carries TRBV5-1 and TRBJ2-7; no reliable D call. Germline loops: CDR1 SGHRS, CDR2 YFSETQ. Trimming pared 0 bases from V and 2 bases from J, leaving 12 bases between. This CDR3 has 15 residues. The CDR3 DNA follows: TGCGCCAGCAGCTTGGGGGCTGCTCCACCCTACGAGCAGTACTTC. It is translated as CASSLGAAPPYEQYF. The complete variable domain, with remaining parts taken from reference TRBV5-1 and TRBJ2-7, reads KAGVTQTPRYLIKTRGQQVTLSCSPISGHRSVSWYQQTPGQGLQFLFEYFSETQRNKGNFPGRFSGRQFSNSRSEMNVSTLELGDSALYLCASSLGAAPPYEQYFGPGTRLTVT.

This clonotype came up a few times. V gene TRBV7-8 combines with J gene TRBJ1-5, with D tentatively TRBD1 (5 bases). The CDR3 spans 15 residues. In germline, CDR1 is SGHVS, CDR2 FQNEAQ. Trimming removed 8 bases from V and 0 bases from J, with 14 bases in between. DNA for the CDR3: TGTGCCAGCGGCACGAGGGGAAATAGCAATCAGCCCCAGCATTTT. This codes for CASGTRGNSNQPQHF.

This clonotype was picked up a small number of times. The chain joins TRBV5-1 to TRBJ2-3; 11 bases are a match to TRBD2. The V segment lost 4 bases and the J segment 2 bases; nucleotides outside the gene matches: 6. Germline V gene sequence: CDR1 SGHRS, CDR2 YFSETQ. The CDR3 is 16 residues long. The CDR3 DNA is TGCGCCAGCAGCGGAGGGACTAGCGGATTCACAGATACGCAGTATTTT. Protein product: CASSGGTSGFTDTQYF.